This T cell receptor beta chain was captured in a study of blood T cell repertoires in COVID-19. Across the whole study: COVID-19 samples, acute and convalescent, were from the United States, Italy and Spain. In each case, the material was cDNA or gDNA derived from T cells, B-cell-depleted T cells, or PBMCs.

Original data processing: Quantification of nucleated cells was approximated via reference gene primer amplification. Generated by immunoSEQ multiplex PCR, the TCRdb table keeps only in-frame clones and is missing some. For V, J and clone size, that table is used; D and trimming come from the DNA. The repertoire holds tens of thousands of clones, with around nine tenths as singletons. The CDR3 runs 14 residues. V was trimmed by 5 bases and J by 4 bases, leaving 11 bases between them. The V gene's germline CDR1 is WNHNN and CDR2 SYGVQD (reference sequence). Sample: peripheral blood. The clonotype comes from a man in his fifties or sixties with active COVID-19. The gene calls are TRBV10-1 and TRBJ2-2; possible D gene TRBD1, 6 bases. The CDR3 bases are TGCGCCAGCAGTCTGGACAGAGCCACCGGGGAGCTGTTTTTT. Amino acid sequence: CASSLDRATGELFF.